Below are 31 T cell receptor beta chains sequenced from a single sample in a study of blood T cells in healthy people across ages. Using a J-beta primer mix together with a sample-barcoded 5' primer, a second PCR was run for about 6 to 11 cycles. TCRdb analysed the 5' RACE reads with MiXCR anew, one entry per CDR3 protein. The sample carries roughly 1,100,000 distinct CDR3 sequences, under 30% recorded once. These same data were also listed under a study on T cells of mothers and their children.

Sample: blood. All receptors derive from a girl aged 2-10 years in good health.

V usage is TRBV20-1 and J usage is TRBJ2-7, with unresolved D. The V gene's germline CDR1 is DFQATT and CDR2 SNEGSKA (reference sequence). The CDR3 is made up of 14 amino acids. The germline V and J ends were trimmed by 6 bases and 2 bases, with 17 bases remaining between them. CDR3 sequence reads: CSARHPDRTYEQYF. The DNA of the CDR3 is TGCAGTGCGCGGCACCCGGATCGGACCTACGAGCAGTACTTC.

This clonotype appeared a few times. V gene TRBV2 combines with J gene TRBJ2-5; no firm D call. Germline values: CDR1 SNHLY, CDR2 FYNNEI. Deletions cut 1 base from V and 4 bases from J, with 10 bases between. This CDR3 is 14 amino acids long. In DNA, the CDR3 is TGTGCCAGCAGTGAAGGCCCCAAAGTAGAGACCCAGTACTTC. Translation gives CASSEGPKVETQYF.

CDR3 loop: CSAPRQGPDTQYF. In DNA, the CDR3 is TGCAGTGCTCCAAGACAGGGACCAGATACGCAGTATTTT. The chain recombines TRBV20-1 with TRBJ2-3; 7 positions match TRBD1. With V trimmed by 5 bases and J by 4 bases, 6 bases remained unmatched. The CDR3 is 13 residues long. CDR1 is DFQATT, CDR2 SNEGSKA, per germline (reference sequence).

This clonotype was found a few times. The V and J genes are TRBV10-2 and TRBJ2-3; TRBD2 aligns across 10 bases. V was clipped by 0 bases and J by 4 bases; unmatched bases: 10. There are 18 residues in the CDR3. CDR1 WSHSY and CDR2 SAAADI come from the germline V gene. The CDR3 nucleotides read TGCGCCAGCAGTGAGTCGTACTACGGGACTAGCGTGGCAGATACGCAGTATTTT. The encoded protein is CASSESYYGTSVADTQYF.

The rearrangement links TRBV7-2 to TRBJ2-3; D uncertain. CDR1 and CDR2 (germline): SGHTA, FQGNSA. The CDR3 extends over 12 amino acids. V was clipped by 3 bases and J by 5 bases, with 6 bases between them. As DNA, the CDR3 is TGTGCCAGCAGCTTGATTTTAGATACGCAGTATTTT. As protein: CASSLILDTQYF.

This clonotype turned up a few times. V is TRBV9 and J is TRBJ2-5; 8 bases match TRBD1. CDR3 size: 15 residues. Per the germline V gene, CDR1 is SGDLS and CDR2 is YYNGEE. J gave up 1 base and V 2 bases, and 4 bases lay outside the gene matches. The CDR3 DNA reads TGTGCCAGCAGCGTTGGACAGGGTCTCCAAGAGACCCAGTACTTC. It translates to CASSVGQGLQETQYF.

The sample holds many counts of this clonotype. The genes are TRBV20-1 and TRBJ2-5, with a weak D call TRBD2 (6 bases). The V and J ends lost 5 bases and 2 bases respectively, with 12 bases between them. CDR3 length equals 13 residues. Germline V lookup: CDR1 DFQATT, CDR2 SNEGSKA (reference sequence). This chain's CDR3 is CSAFRDSQETQYF. CDR3 coding DNA: TGCAGTGCTTTCCGGGACTCTCAAGAGACCCAGTACTTC.

This clonotype has more than one count but fewer than ten. The chain is built from TRBV27 and TRBJ2-1, with 8 bases lining up with TRBD2. J was trimmed by 7 bases and V by 6 bases; bases with no gene match: 8. The CDR3 spans 14 residues. Looked up from germline, CDR1 is MNHEY and CDR2 is SMNVEV (reference sequence). DNA of the CDR3: TGTGCCAGCAGCCCAAGCGGGAGACGGAATGAGCAGTTCTTC. Residues: CASSPSGRRNEQFF.

The chain is built from TRBV15 and TRBJ2-7; D is ambiguous. V shed 2 bases and J shed 5 bases, with 16 bases lying between them. The germline V gene encodes CDR1 LNHNV and CDR2 YYDKDF (reference sequence). The CDR3 covers 15 residues. The CDR3 coding sequence is TGTGCCACCAGCAGACCGCAAGGTGGAAGGGACGAGCAGTACTTC. Its translation is CATSRPQGGRDEQYF.

The genes are TRBV6-4 and TRBJ2-2, with D possibly matching TRBD2 (6 bases). Trimming removed 5 bases from V and 0 bases from J, with 13 bases in between. Germline V gene lookup returns CDR1 MRHNA and CDR2 SNTAGT. This CDR3 is 16 amino acids long. The CDR3 spells CASSKRREANTGELFF. The CDR3 DNA sequence: TGTGCCAGCAGTAAGCGGAGGGAAGCGAACACCGGGGAGCTGTTTTTT.

The rearrangement joins TRBV20-1 to TRBJ1-4; possibly TRBD1 for D (6 bases). The CDR3 is made up of 13 amino acids. Germline V gene lookup returns CDR1 DFQATT and CDR2 SNEGSKA (reference sequence). V was cut by 4 bases and J by 7 bases, with 13 bases left in between. CDR3 in DNA: TGCAGTGCTAAGAACAGGGTTTTTGAAAAACTGTTTTTT. Protein product: CSAKNRVFEKLFF.

V is TRBV20-1 and J is TRBJ2-5; 8 nucleotides align to TRBD2. The J call could be wrong; TRBJ2-7 is a better fit for the DNA end. The germline CDR1 and CDR2 sequences are DFQATT and SNEGSKA (reference sequence). The CDR3 is 15 residues long. CDR3 sequence: CSASTGGRTYYEQYF. The CDR3 DNA reads TGCAGTGCTAGTACGGGCGGGAGGACATACTACGAGCAGTACTTC.

The rearrangement links TRBV9 to TRBJ1-2, with 10 bases matching TRBD1. The CDR3 contains 15 residues. J lost 4 bases, V lost 3 bases, and 6 bases had no gene match. The V gene's germline CDR1 is SGDLS and CDR2 YYNGEE. The CDR3 spells CASSASGTGVYGYTF. The DNA for the CDR3 is TGTGCCAGCAGCGCATCCGGGACAGGGGTCTATGGCTACACCTTC.

V is TRBV4-3 and J is TRBJ1-2, with D perhaps TRBD1 (5 bases). The germline CDR1 and CDR2 sequences are LGHNA and YSLEER. The CDR3 extends over 15 amino acids. V lost 4 bases to trimming and J lost 4 bases, with 16 bases between them. CDR3 region: CASSPGPGRGYGYTF. The CDR3 bases are TGCGCCAGCAGCCCGGGCCCCGGGAGGGGCTATGGCTACACCTTC.

The chain carries TRBV27 and TRBJ2-3, with D possibly being TRBD2 (7 bases). Trimming took off 2 bases at V and 3 bases at J, with 15 bases between the two ends. CDR3 size: 16 residues. In germline, CDR1 is MNHEY, CDR2 SMNVEV (reference sequence). The CDR3 is CASSLRGGAITDTQYF. In DNA form, the CDR3 reads TGTGCCAGCAGTTTACGAGGGGGGGCAATTACAGATACGCAGTATTTT.

The V call is TRBV6-5, the J call TRBJ1-6; D perhaps matches TRBD1 (5 bases). The V and J ends lost 2 bases and 2 bases respectively, with 13 bases between them. The CDR3 contains 17 residues. CDR1 and CDR2 from the germline V gene are MNHEY and SVGAGI. The CDR3 loop is CASSYRRQSPYNSPLHF. Here the CDR3 DNA reads TGTGCCAGCAGTTACCGGAGACAGTCCCCCTATAATTCACCCCTCCACTTT.

This clonotype was recorded at least ten times. The chain has TRBV28 and TRBJ2-7; 7 nucleotides line up with TRBD1. Trimming cost V 6 bases and J 2 bases; bases outside gene matches: 10. Germline lookup yields CDR1 MDHEN and CDR2 SYDVKM. There are 15 residues in the CDR3. The DNA for the CDR3 is TGTGCCAGCAGAAATGAGGAACAGGGGACCTACGAGCAGTACTTC. It translates to CASRNEEQGTYEQYF.

The genes are TRBV2 and TRBJ2-7, with 7 nucleotides matching TRBD1. Germline V gene lookup returns CDR1 SNHLY and CDR2 FYNNEI. The CDR3 is made up of 13 amino acids. V gave up 5 bases and J gave up 3 bases; unmatched junction bases: 4. DNA for the CDR3: TGTGCCAGCAGTACAGGGGTGGTCTACGAGCAGTACTTC. As protein: CASSTGVVYEQYF.

V and J are TRBV3-1 and TRBJ1-5, with D hard to call. Trimming took off 1 base at V and 8 bases at J, with 9 bases between the two ends. Germline V CDR1 and CDR2: LGHDT, YNNKEL (reference sequence). CDR3 size: 13 residues. The CDR3 spells CASSQGTWEPQHF. The CDR3 DNA reads as TGTGCCAGCAGCCAAGGGACCTGGGAGCCCCAGCATTTT.

This clonotype was counted between two and nine times. V and J are TRBV7-3 and TRBJ2-3, with 9 bases aligning to TRBD2. Germline CDR1 and CDR2: SGHTA and FQGTGA. V shed 2 bases, J shed 5 bases, and the junction held 8 bases outside the gene matches. The CDR3 sequence is 16 residues long. The CDR3: CASSLGAGGLQDTQYF. The CDR3 DNA follows: TGTGCCAGCAGCTTAGGGGCGGGGGGGCTACAAGATACGCAGTATTTT.

CDR3 DNA: TGTGCCAGTAGTACTCGTGCAGGGTTCCTAAGCAATCAGCCCCAGCATTTT. Its translation: CASSTRAGFLSNQPQHF. V usage is TRBV19 and J usage is TRBJ1-5, with a tentative D call TRBD1 (5 bases). The CDR3 is made up of 17 amino acids. Looked up from germline, CDR1 is LNHDA and CDR2 is SQIVND (reference sequence). V lost 4 bases, J lost 1 base, and 17 bases lay in between.

The chain couples TRBV27 to TRBJ1-6, with 9 bases lining up with TRBD1. The CDR3 length is 16 residues. Germline CDR1 is MNHEY and CDR2 is SMNVEV (reference sequence). V dropped 5 bases and J dropped 8; count of bases not matched to a gene: 10. The CDR3: CASSPGQGNGYSPLHF. The CDR3, as DNA: TGTGCCAGCAGTCCTGGACAGGGGAACGGATATTCACCCCTCCACTTT.

This clonotype came up a few times. The chain is built from TRBV7-2 and TRBJ2-7; possibly TRBD2 for D (5 bases). Germline lookup yields CDR1 SGHTA and CDR2 FQGNSA. V gave up 0 bases and J gave up 3 bases, with 12 bases separating them. The CDR3 spans 15 residues. The CDR3: CASSLAVERSYEQYF. CDR3 in DNA: TGTGCCAGCAGCTTAGCTGTTGAGCGGAGCTACGAGCAGTACTTC.

This clonotype was picked up a small number of times. This chain links TRBV5-5 with TRBJ2-2; no firm D call. From germline, CDR1 is SGHKS and CDR2 YYEKEE (reference sequence). This CDR3 region has 14 residues. V gave up 4 bases and J gave up 1 base, with 8 bases separating them. CDR3 loop: CASSIDLNTGELFF. The CDR3 DNA reads as TGTGCCAGCAGCATAGACTTGAACACCGGGGAGCTGTTTTTT.

The gene calls are TRBV6-1 and TRBJ1-5, with D perhaps matching TRBD1 (5 bases). The CDR3 sequence is 14 residues long. Germline V gene data show CDR1 as MNHNS and CDR2 as SASEGT. V lost 6 bases and J lost 4, with 13 bases in between. CDR3 bases: TGTGCCAGCAGGGAGTGGAGGACAAATCAGCCCCAGCATTTT. Protein sequence: CASREWRTNQPQHF.

Points on this clonotype: A junction end diverges from the germline sequence, so it may reflect a read error. V and J are TRBV5-1 and TRBJ2-7; 14 positions match TRBD2. Germline assignment: CDR1 SGHRS and CDR2 YFSETQ. The CDR3 extends over 17 amino acids. The CDR3 protein is CATSDGTSGRGAHEQYF. As DNA, the CDR3 is TGCGCCACCAGCGATGGGACTAGCGGGAGAGGGGCCCACGAGCAGTACTTC.

V gene TRBV7-9 combines with J gene TRBJ2-7; tentative D call: TRBD1 (6 bases). Germline loops: CDR1 SEHNR, CDR2 FQNEAQ (reference sequence). V was cut by 4 bases and J by 0 bases, with 19 bases left in between. The CDR3 is 17 amino acids. The CDR3: CASSSHPSQGVSYEQYF. CDR3 DNA sequence: TGTGCCAGCAGCTCGCATCCCTCACAGGGAGTCTCCTACGAGCAGTACTTC.

The V and J genes are TRBV2 and TRBJ2-3, with D possibly matching TRBD2 (5 bases). In germline, CDR1 is SNHLY, CDR2 FYNNEI. V was shortened by 3 bases and J by 8 bases, with 9 bases between the two germline ends. The CDR3 loop spans 12 amino acids. The CDR3 protein is CASSEWSGTQYF. CDR3 in DNA: TGTGCCAGCAGTGAGTGGAGCGGTACGCAGTATTTT.

This clonotype has just a few counts. The CDR3 loop is CSVWTYNNEQFF. CDR3 sequence (DNA): TGCAGCGTTTGGACTTACAACAATGAGCAGTTCTTC. The chain uses TRBV29-1 and TRBJ2-1; tentatively, D is TRBD2 (5 bases). The germline gives CDR1 SQVTM, CDR2 ANQGSEA. The CDR3 totals 12 residues. V was cut by 5 bases and J by 5 bases, with 10 bases left in between.

In this sample, this clonotype turned up a few times. The V gene is TRBV9, the J gene TRBJ2-6; no firm D call. V lost 0 bases and J lost 0, with 16 bases in between. This CDR3 spans 19 amino acids. In germline, CDR1 is SGDLS, CDR2 YYNGEE. Here the CDR3 reads CASSVERGVPSSGANVLTF. Here the CDR3 DNA reads TGTGCCAGCAGCGTAGAGAGAGGAGTACCCAGCTCTGGGGCCAACGTCCTGACTTTC.

There are a few counts of this clonotype. V and J are TRBV27 and TRBJ2-1, with 7 bases fitting TRBD2. The germline V gene encodes CDR1 MNHEY and CDR2 SMNVEV (reference sequence). The CDR3 runs 17 residues. The V segment lost 2 bases and the J segment 8 bases; nucleotides outside the gene matches: 15. CDR3 in DNA: TGTGCCAGCAGTTTAGCCAGTGGGGCTAGCGGAAGGGATGAGCAGTTCTTC. Translating gives CASSLASGASGRDEQFF.